This passage covers 9 T cell receptor beta chains from one sample sequenced in a study of T cells in Graves' hyperthyroidism and ophthalmopathy. TCR beta CDR3 regions were amplified from RNA transcripts. The primer set for the first-round RT-PCR of the TCR CDR3 was HTBI. TCRdb processed the multiplex PCR reads anew with MiXCR; each CDR3 protein has one entry. This sample has approximately 400,000 distinct CDR3 sequences, with 15% to 17% found just once. Sequencing used blood. The receptors were gathered from a young woman with Graves' hyperthyroidism that later progressed to Graves' ophthalmopathy.

The chain joins TRBV20-1 to TRBJ2-3; 10 positions match TRBD2. V lost 1 base to trimming and J lost 5 bases; unmatched junction nucleotides: 6. Per germline, CDR1 DFQATT and CDR2 SNEGSKA (reference sequence). This CDR3 spans 15 amino acids. DNA for the CDR3: TGCAGTGCTAGAGTGGAGGCTAGCGGGAGAGATACGCAGTATTTT. Encoded protein: CSARVEASGRDTQYF.

The J gene is TRBJ2-7, the V gene TRBV27, with TRBD2 matching 15 bases. This CDR3 is 14 amino acids long. Germline V gene sequence: CDR1 MNHEY, CDR2 SMNVEV (reference sequence). V lost 8 bases and J lost 3; bases outside the gene matches: 2. The CDR3 region has the DNA TGTGCCAGCGGACTAGCGGGAGGGCACTACGAGCAGTACTTC. Translating it yields CASGLAGGHYEQYF.

About this clonotype: It may be a read error: a sequence one base away is much more abundant. J is TRBJ2-5 and V is TRBV20-1, with TRBD2 matching over 8 bases. The CDR3 contains 13 residues. Germline V gives CDR1 DFQATT, CDR2 SNEGSKA (reference sequence). The CDR3 nucleotides are TGCAGTGCTAGAGGGCGGGAGGTGGTGACCCGGTACTTC. This encodes CSARGREVVTRYF.

This clonotype has ten or more counts. This rearrangement joins TRBV20-1 to TRBJ2-7; D not resolved. V gave up 3 bases and J gave up 2 bases, with 14 bases separating them. This CDR3 contains 14 residues. The germline CDR1 and CDR2 sequences are DFQATT and SNEGSKA (reference sequence). The CDR3 region is CSARHQPETYEQYF. Here the CDR3 DNA reads TGCAGTGCTAGGCATCAACCAGAGACCTACGAGCAGTACTTC.

This clonotype was counted many times. This chain uses TRBV28 with TRBJ2-5; 11 bases agree with TRBD2. The CDR3 is 13 residues long. Germline CDR1 MDHEN, CDR2 SYDVKM. V was clipped by 8 bases and J by 5 bases; unmatched bases: 4. The CDR3 loop is CASLAGGVETQYF. CDR3 nucleotides: TGTGCCAGCTTAGCGGGAGGGGTGGAGACCCAGTACTTC. Together with reference TRBV28 and TRBJ2-5, the CDR3 gives the full variable domain: DVKVTQSSRYLVKRTGEKVFLECVQDMDHENMFWYRQDPGLGLRLIYFSYDVKMKEKGDIPEGYSVSREKKERFSLILESASTNQTSMYLCASLAGGVETQYFGPGTRLLVL.

In its sample, this clonotype was seen many times. The chain links TRBV12-3 or TRBV12-4 to TRBJ2-1; TRBD2 matches at 7 bases. The CDR3 extends over 17 amino acids. V lost 2 bases and J lost 3; bases outside the gene matches: 10. The CDR3 loop is CASSLYAVAGLYNEQFF. For the CDR3, the DNA is TGTGCCAGCAGTTTATATGCGGTAGCGGGCCTCTACAATGAGCAGTTCTTC.

The table lists this clonotype with many counts. The rearrangement joins TRBV2 to TRBJ2-3; D remains unclear. The ends were cut back, 4 bases at V and 5 bases at J, with 1 base in the middle. This CDR3 is built from 10 residues. The germline gives CDR1 SNHLY, CDR2 FYNNEI. The CDR3: CASSGDTQYF. The CDR3 coding sequence is TGTGCCAGCAGTGGAGATACGCAGTATTTT.

This clonotype was found a few times. V and J are TRBV3-1 and TRBJ2-7, with 11 bases matching TRBD2. Germline V gene sequence: CDR1 LGHDT, CDR2 YNNKEL (reference sequence). The V gene end was trimmed by 4 bases and the J gene end by 3 bases; junction bases not matched to a gene: 5. The CDR3 spans 15 residues. The CDR3 here is CASSPIAGGIYEQYF. CDR3 sequence (DNA): TGTGCCAGCAGCCCTATAGCGGGAGGGATCTACGAGCAGTACTTC.

Comment on this clonotype: This may be a read error, as it is one base from a much larger clone. The CDR3, as DNA: TGCAGTGCTAGAGAGGGAGGAAACATCGGGGAGCTGTTTTTT. It is translated as CSAREGGNIGELFF. J is TRBJ2-2 and V is TRBV20-1; the D gene is possibly TRBD2 (6 bases). Germline assignment: CDR1 DFQATT and CDR2 SNEGSKA (reference sequence). The CDR3 length is 14 residues.